This entry lists 31 T cell receptor beta chains sequenced from one sample in a study of blood T cell repertoires in COVID-19. Measured with immunoSEQ multiplex PCR; TCRdb has only the in-frame clones, and not every one. The sample records around 190,000 clones, 85% to 90% being singletons. Material: peripheral blood. The receptors here all came from an older man with active or convalescent COVID-19.

The chain couples TRBV9 to TRBJ1-5; D is ambiguous. Trimming cost V 0 bases and J 2 bases, with 9 bases left between them. This CDR3 region has 15 residues. Germline CDR1 SGDLS, CDR2 YYNGEE. For the CDR3, the DNA is TGTGCCAGCAGCGTAGGTGTGGGAGGCAATCAGCCCCAGCATTTT. Amino acids: CASSVGVGGNQPQHF.

For this clone: A junction boundary mismatches the germline segment, possibly from a read error. This sequence joins TRBV2 and TRBJ1-3; D not resolved. In germline, CDR1 is SNHLY, CDR2 FYNNEI. The CDR3 totals 15 residues. CDR3 amino acids: CASRPIRGPGNTIYF. The CDR3 DNA reads as TGTGCCAGCAGGCCGATTCGGGGTCCTGGGAACACCATATATTTT. Variable domain in full (rest from reference TRBV2 and TRBJ1-3): EPEVTQTPSHQVTQMGQEVILRCVPISNHLYFYWYRQILGQKVEFLVSFYNNEISEKSEIFDDQFSVERPDGSNFTLKIRSTKLEDSAMYFCASRPIRGPGNTIYFGEGSWLTVV.

The chain joins TRBV12-3 or TRBV12-4 to TRBJ1-6, with D possibly TRBD1 on 5 matching bases. V was trimmed by 5 bases and J by 8 bases, leaving 10 bases between them. This CDR3 is built from 13 residues. The CDR3 region has the DNA TGTGCCAGCAGTCAGGGTTCCTATTCACCCCTCCACTTT. Translated: CASSQGSYSPLHF.

This clone came up a few times. The chain recombines TRBV9 with TRBJ2-7; 12 bases are a match to TRBD2. The CDR3 extends over 15 amino acids. CDR1 and CDR2 from the germline V gene are SGDLS and YYNGEE. With V trimmed by 4 bases and J by 7 bases, 9 bases remained unmatched. The CDR3 DNA reads TGTGCCAGCAGCAAGAGACTAGCGGGAGCTCGTGAGCAGTACTTC. Translation: CASSKRLAGAREQYF.

The V gene is TRBV7-9, the J gene TRBJ2-7; D gene ambiguous. Germline lookup yields CDR1 SEHNR and CDR2 FQNEAQ (reference sequence). Trimming left V 5 bases short and J 3 bases short, with 8 bases between. The CDR3 spans 12 residues. The CDR3 here is CASSRVSYEQYF. The CDR3 bases are TGTGCCAGCAGCCGGGTCAGCTACGAGCAGTACTTC.

The rearrangement uses TRBV6-4 and TRBJ1-1; TRBD1 matches 9 bases. V was pared by 6 bases and J by 7 bases, with 6 bases of the junction left unmatched. CDR1 MRHNA and CDR2 SNTAGT come from the germline V gene. The CDR3 extends over 13 amino acids. CDR3 sequence: CASRPGTGLEAFF. The CDR3 nucleotides are TGTGCCAGCAGACCTGGGACAGGGCTTGAAGCTTTCTTT.

The chain links TRBV6-4 to TRBJ2-1, with 10 bases identical to TRBD2. Germline V gene data show CDR1 as MRHNA and CDR2 as SNTAGT. V shed 5 bases and J 4 bases; nucleotides not matched to a gene: 8. This CDR3 is 16 amino acids long. DNA for the CDR3: TGTGCCAGCAGTAACGGGGTAGCGGGAGGTTACAATGAGCAGTTCTTC. Translated, it gives CASSNGVAGGYNEQFF.

The chain recombines TRBV9 with TRBJ1-2; a possible D gene is TRBD1 (5 bases). This CDR3 is built from 12 residues. Germline CDR1 and CDR2: SGDLS and YYNGEE. V gave up 3 bases and J gave up 11 bases, with 14 bases separating them. CDR3 DNA sequence: TGTGCCAGCAGCGCGGCAGGGTCGGGTTACACCTTC. This encodes CASSAAGSGYTF.

This clone appeared a single time. The chain carries TRBV7-9 and TRBJ1-5; D gene uncertain. Trimming left V 5 bases short and J 3 bases short, with 11 bases between. The germline CDR1 and CDR2 sequences are SEHNR and FQNEAQ (reference sequence). The CDR3 extends over 14 amino acids. The CDR3, as DNA: TGTGCCAGCAGCCGACCGGGGAACAATCAGCCCCAGCATTTT. It codes for CASSRPGNNQPQHF. Variable domain in full (rest from reference TRBV7-9 and TRBJ1-5): DTGVSQNPRHKITKRGQNVTFRCDPISEHNRLYWYRQTLGQGPEFLTYFQNEAQLEKSRLLSDRFSAERPKGSFSTLEIQRTEQGDSAMYLCASSRPGNNQPQHFGDGTRLSIL.

The rearrangement uses TRBV11-2 and TRBJ1-1, with 7 positions matching TRBD1. Trimming took 3 bases from V and 4 from J; bases not matched to a gene: 8. Germline CDR1 SGHAT, CDR2 FQNNGV. The CDR3 is made up of 15 amino acids. CDR3 loop: CASSFGGGSGTEAFF. In DNA form, the CDR3 reads TGTGCCAGCAGCTTTGGAGGGGGCTCGGGCACTGAAGCTTTCTTT.

The chain carries TRBV15 and TRBJ1-3; possible D gene TRBD1, 5 bases. The V gene lost 6 bases and the J gene lost 5 bases, with 14 bases spanning the gap. Looked up from germline, CDR1 is LNHNV and CDR2 is YYDKDF (reference sequence). The CDR3 loop spans 14 amino acids. Written as DNA, the CDR3 is TGTGCCACCAGTTCTCAGGGATTACGAAACACCATATATTTT. This gives the protein CATSSQGLRNTIYF.

The V and J genes are TRBV5-1 and TRBJ2-1, with 7 bases fitting TRBD2. The V segment lost 2 bases and the J segment 5 bases; nucleotides outside the gene matches: 13. CDR3 size: 17 residues. Germline loops: CDR1 SGHRS, CDR2 YFSETQ. CDR3 residues: CASSFRGGRSLHNEQFF. The CDR3 region has the DNA TGCGCCAGCAGCTTTAGGGGCGGGAGATCCCTCCACAATGAGCAGTTCTTC.

This rearrangement joins TRBV6-1 to TRBJ1-3; D not resolved. The germline V gene encodes CDR1 MNHNS and CDR2 SASEGT. There are 15 residues in the CDR3. With 5 bases removed from V and 3 bases from J, the gap between germline ends came to 14 bases. The CDR3 nucleotides are TGTGCCAGCAGTATCTACGCGGGGTTTGGAAACACCATATATTTT. Its translation: CASSIYAGFGNTIYF.

The chain recombines TRBV12-3 or TRBV12-4 with TRBJ1-1; the D is unclear. The CDR3 is 13 amino acids. V gave up 7 bases and J gave up 6 bases, with 15 bases separating them. The CDR3 DNA sequence: TGTGCCAGCACGGCCGGGCCGCGGGCTGAAGCTTTCTTT. This translates into CASTAGPRAEAFF.

The chain has TRBV7-9 and TRBJ1-1; TRBD1 matches at 9 bases. Per the germline V gene, CDR1 is SEHNR and CDR2 is FQNEAQ (reference sequence). The CDR3 is made up of 12 amino acids. The V and J ends lost 5 bases and 11 bases, in that order; junction bases with no gene match: 6. DNA of the CDR3: TGTGCCAGCAGCAATAACAGGGGGCTGGCTTTCTTT. Translation gives CASSNNRGLAFF.

J is TRBJ1-6 and V is TRBV18; 8 bases align to TRBD1. Germline CDR1 and CDR2: KGHSH and LQKENI. J was trimmed by 8 bases and V by 2 bases; bases with no gene match: 8. This CDR3 region has 16 residues. CDR3 region: CASSPRGGQGHSPLHF. In DNA, the CDR3 is TGTGCCAGCTCACCAAGGGGTGGACAGGGTCATTCACCCCTCCACTTT.

The chain carries TRBV28 and TRBJ2-4, with 8 bases lining up with TRBD2. After removal of 5 bases from V and 3 bases from J, the junction contained 6 bases not matched to a gene. From germline, CDR1 is MDHEN and CDR2 SYDVKM. The CDR3 is made up of 15 amino acids. The CDR3 DNA sequence: TGTGCCAGCAGTGGTAGCGGGACTCTCAAAAACATTCAGTACTTC. Translation gives CASSGSGTLKNIQYF.

The chain combines TRBV5-5 with TRBJ2-1; the match to TRBD2 covers 8 bases. Germline loops: CDR1 SGHKS, CDR2 YYEKEE (reference sequence). The CDR3 length is 14 residues. The ends lost 4 bases at V and 0 bases at J; junction bases unmatched: 0. The CDR3 spells CASSREGSYNEQFF. CDR3 DNA: TGTGCCAGCAGCCGGGAGGGCTCCTACAATGAGCAGTTCTTC.

This chain uses TRBV7-9 with TRBJ2-1; 8 bases map to TRBD2. V was clipped by 4 bases and J by 9 bases; unmatched bases: 17. The CDR3 consists of 17 residues. CDR1 is SEHNR, CDR2 FQNEAQ, per germline (reference sequence). CDR3 region: CASSSPLAAGAHGEQFF. Written as DNA, the CDR3 is TGTGCCAGCAGCTCACCGTTGGCAGCGGGGGCGCATGGTGAGCAGTTCTTC.

This chain links TRBV30 with TRBJ1-5; possibly TRBD1 for D (5 bases). With 3 bases removed from V and 0 bases from J, the gap between germline ends came to 21 bases. The CDR3 loop spans 18 amino acids. Germline V lookup: CDR1 GTSNPN, CDR2 SVGIG (reference sequence). CDR3 residues: CAWRRADNDLYSNQPQHF. The CDR3 nucleotides read TGTGCCTGGAGAAGGGCGGACAATGACCTCTATAGCAATCAGCCCCAGCATTTT.

The chain employs TRBV10-3 and TRBJ1-1; 7 nucleotides align to TRBD1. Germline V gene lookup returns CDR1 ENHRY and CDR2 SYGVKD. The CDR3 is made up of 13 amino acids. Trimming removed 3 bases from V and 5 bases from J; junction bases left unmatched: 3. The CDR3 DNA reads as TGTGCCATCAGTGAAGACAGGGAGACTGAAGCTTTCTTT. Translating it yields CAISEDRETEAFF.

J is TRBJ2-3 and V is TRBV7-2; 8 bases match TRBD2. After removal of 5 bases from V and 6 bases from J, the junction contained 10 bases not matched to a gene. From germline, CDR1 is SGHTA and CDR2 FQGNSA. The CDR3 totals 15 residues. DNA for the CDR3: TGTGCCAGCAGCCTTACCCTAGCGGGTGGGGATACGCAGTATTTT. Encoded protein: CASSLTLAGGDTQYF.

This rearrangement joins TRBV27 to TRBJ1-2; TRBD1 matches at 10 bases. The trim removed 6 bases at V and 3 bases at J, leaving 10 bases unmatched. Germline assignment: CDR1 MNHEY and CDR2 SMNVEV (reference sequence). The CDR3 sequence is 16 residues long. The CDR3 sequence is CASRRAGQGLDYGYTF. The CDR3 bases are TGTGCCAGCAGACGGGCGGGACAGGGGCTAGACTATGGCTACACCTTC.

The chain couples TRBV12-3 or TRBV12-4 to TRBJ1-1; weak D call: TRBD1 (6 bases). V lost 7 bases, J lost 3 bases, and 12 bases lay in between. The length of the CDR3 is 13 residues. The CDR3 nucleotides read TGTGCCAGCACCCGACAGGTGTACACTGAAGCTTTCTTT. Amino acid sequence: CASTRQVYTEAFF.

In the case of this clone: Given a much more abundant clone one base away, this may be a read error. Within the sample, other DNA sequences also encode this same CDR3. The chain has TRBV18 and TRBJ1-1; the match to TRBD1 covers 7 bases. CDR1 is KGHSH, CDR2 LQKENI, per germline. The CDR3 is made up of 14 amino acids. V lost 3 bases to trimming and J lost 0 bases; unmatched junction nucleotides: 1. CDR3 DNA: TGTGCCAGCTCACCGACAGGGATGAACACTGAAGCTTTCTTT. Translating gives CASSPTGMNTEAFF.

This chain uses TRBV2 with TRBJ2-3, with 11 nucleotides matching TRBD2. The germline gives CDR1 SNHLY, CDR2 FYNNEI. V lost 10 bases, J lost 9 bases, and 15 bases stayed unmatched. The CDR3 has 15 residues. CDR3 region: CAIHGTSGPGGTQYF. The CDR3 region has the DNA TGTGCCATTCACGGGACTAGCGGACCTGGGGGCACGCAGTATTTT. Complete variable domain (other parts from reference TRBV2 and TRBJ2-3): EPEVTQTPSHQVTQMGQEVILRCVPISNHLYFYWYRQILGQKVEFLVSFYNNEISEKSEIFDDQFSVERPDGSNFTLKIRSTKLEDSAMYFCAIHGTSGPGGTQYFGPGTRLTVL.

The genes are TRBV19 and TRBJ2-7, with 9 bases lining up with TRBD1. The germline V gene encodes CDR1 LNHDA and CDR2 SQIVND (reference sequence). The CDR3 extends over 15 amino acids. After removal of 7 bases from V and 3 bases from J, the junction contained 10 bases not matched to a gene. CDR3 nucleotide sequence: TGTGCCAGTAACAAAGTAGGGACAGGGATCTACGAGCAGTACTTC. Translated: CASNKVGTGIYEQYF.

The chain links TRBV12-5 to TRBJ2-5; D uncertain. Trimming left V 6 bases short and J 5 bases short, with 7 bases between. This CDR3 region has 11 residues. Germline V lookup: CDR1 LGHNT, CDR2 FRNRAP. CDR3 nucleotides: TGTGCTAGTGGCTTCAGTGAGACCCAGTACTTC. Amino acids: CASGFSETQYF.

The gene calls are TRBV28 and TRBJ2-7; D possibly corresponds to TRBD1 (6 bases). Trimming stripped 4 bases from V and 7 bases from J, with 14 bases between. CDR3 length: 13 amino acids. Looked up from germline, CDR1 is MDHEN and CDR2 is SYDVKM. The CDR3 sequence is CASSWTHRDEQYF. DNA of the CDR3: TGTGCCAGCAGTTGGACGCACAGGGATGAGCAGTACTTC.

This chain connects TRBV6-4 to TRBJ2-1, with a possible D match to TRBD1 (5 bases). V was clipped by 3 bases and J by 10 bases, with 10 bases between them. This CDR3 spans 12 amino acids. CDR1 and CDR2 (germline): MRHNA, SNTAGT. CDR3 amino acids: CASSDQGHEQFF. The DNA of the CDR3 is TGTGCCAGCAGTGATCAGGGTCACGAGCAGTTCTTC.

The chain couples TRBV12-3 or TRBV12-4 to TRBJ2-1, with D perhaps matching TRBD1 (6 bases). This CDR3 comprises 13 residues. The V gene lost 6 bases and the J gene lost 7 bases, with 13 bases spanning the gap. CDR3 loop: CASSLRGVNEQFF. The CDR3 DNA is TGTGCCAGCAGCCTCAGGGGAGTGAATGAGCAGTTCTTC.